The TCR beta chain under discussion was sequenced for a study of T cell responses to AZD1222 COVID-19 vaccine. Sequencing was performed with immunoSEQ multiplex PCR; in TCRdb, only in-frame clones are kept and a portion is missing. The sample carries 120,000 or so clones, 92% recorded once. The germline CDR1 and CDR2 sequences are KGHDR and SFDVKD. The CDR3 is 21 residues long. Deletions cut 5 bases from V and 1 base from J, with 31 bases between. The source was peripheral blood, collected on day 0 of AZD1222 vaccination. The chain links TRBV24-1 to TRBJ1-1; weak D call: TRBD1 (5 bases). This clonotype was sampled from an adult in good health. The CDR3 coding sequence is TGTGCCACCAGTGTTTCTCTTACCGGGGGGGGATTTACTTTGGAGAACACTGAAGCTTTCTTT. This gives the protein CATSVSLTGGGFTLENTEAFF.